This TCR beta chain was identified in a study of blood T cell repertoires in COVID-19. On the study more broadly: Acute-phase and convalescent COVID-19 samples originated in the United States, Italy and Spain. T cells, B-cell-depleted T cells, or PBMCs provided the cDNA or gDNA that served as material.

Original data processing: Estimated nucleated cell counts came from reference gene primer amplification. The table came from immunoSEQ multiplex PCR; TCRdb's copy has only in-frame clones and leaves some out. That table furnishes V, J and clone size, whereas the DNA furnished D and trimming. The sample has under 200,000 clones, around 86% seen once. With V trimmed by 6 bases and J by 7 bases, 15 bases remained unmatched. The CDR3 extends over 16 amino acids. Germline-derived CDR1 and CDR2 are LNHDA and SQIVND (reference sequence). V usage is TRBV19 and J usage is TRBJ1-1; 9 positions agree with TRBD1. The receptor was derived from a woman of 80 years or more in a cohort sampled during active or convalescent COVID-19. Sequencing was done on a sample of peripheral blood. The CDR3, as DNA: TGTGCCAGTAGGCCCCGTTGGGACAGGGACGGGGGTGAAGCTTTCTTT. Protein product: CASRPRWDRDGGEAFF.